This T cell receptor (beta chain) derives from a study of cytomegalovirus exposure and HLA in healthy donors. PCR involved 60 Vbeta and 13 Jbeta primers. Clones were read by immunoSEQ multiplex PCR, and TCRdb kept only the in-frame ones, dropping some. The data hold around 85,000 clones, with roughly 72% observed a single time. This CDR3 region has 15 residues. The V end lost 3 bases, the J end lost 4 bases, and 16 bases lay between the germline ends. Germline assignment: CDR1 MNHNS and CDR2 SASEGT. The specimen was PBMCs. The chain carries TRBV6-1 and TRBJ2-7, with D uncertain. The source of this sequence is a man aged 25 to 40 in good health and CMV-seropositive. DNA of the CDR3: TGTGCCAGCAGTGACCAGGTCTCAAGTGGGTACGAGCAGTACTTC. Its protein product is CASSDQVSSGYEQYF.